The present T cell receptor beta chain was sequenced within a study of blood T cell repertoires in COVID-19. On the study more broadly: The origin of the acute and convalescent COVID-19 samples was the United States, Italy and Spain. Sample material is recorded as cDNA or gDNA derived from T cells, B-cell-depleted T cells, or PBMCs.

This clone has just a few counts. Authors' data handling: Reference gene primer amplification gave estimated nucleated cell counts. Data came from immunoSEQ multiplex PCR; TCRdb stores just in-frame clones and leaves some out. V, J and clone size reflect that table, while D and trimming were determined from the DNA. The data show around 110,000 clones, approximately 80% seen once. The V end was cut by 0 bases, the J end by 4 bases, with 6 bases between. The CDR3 spans 13 residues. Germline CDR1 reads SGDLS; CDR2 reads YYNGEE. This TCR was sampled from a woman aged 60-75 years with acute or convalescent COVID-19. The sequenced material came from peripheral blood. The chain combines TRBV9 with TRBJ2-3; D remains unclear. CDR3 residues: CASSVVFADTQYF. The CDR3 nucleotides read TGTGCCAGCAGCGTAGTGTTCGCAGATACGCAGTATTTT.